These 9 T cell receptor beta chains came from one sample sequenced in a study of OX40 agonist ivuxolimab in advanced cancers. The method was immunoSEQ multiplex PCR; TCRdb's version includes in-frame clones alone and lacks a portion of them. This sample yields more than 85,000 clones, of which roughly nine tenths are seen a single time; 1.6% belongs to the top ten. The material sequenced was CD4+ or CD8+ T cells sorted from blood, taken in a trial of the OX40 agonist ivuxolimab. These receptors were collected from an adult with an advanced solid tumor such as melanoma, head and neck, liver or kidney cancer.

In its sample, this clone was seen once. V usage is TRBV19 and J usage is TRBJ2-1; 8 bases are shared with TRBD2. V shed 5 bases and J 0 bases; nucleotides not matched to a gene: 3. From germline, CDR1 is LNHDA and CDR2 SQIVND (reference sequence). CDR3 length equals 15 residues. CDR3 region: CASSYGGGSYNEQFF. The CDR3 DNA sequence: TGTGCCAGTAGTTACGGGGGGGGCTCCTACAATGAGCAGTTCTTC.

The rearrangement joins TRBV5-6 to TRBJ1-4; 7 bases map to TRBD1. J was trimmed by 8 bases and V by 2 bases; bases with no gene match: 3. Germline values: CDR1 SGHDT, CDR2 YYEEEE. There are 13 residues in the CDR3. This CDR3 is CASSFGTDEKLFF. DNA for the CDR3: TGTGCCAGCAGCTTCGGGACAGACGAAAAACTGTTTTTT.

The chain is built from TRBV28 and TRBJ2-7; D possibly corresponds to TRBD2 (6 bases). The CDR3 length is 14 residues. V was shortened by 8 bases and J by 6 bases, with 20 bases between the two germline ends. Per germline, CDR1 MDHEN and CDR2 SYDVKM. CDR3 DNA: TGTGCCAGCGGACCTGCATCGGGGGTTGTCGAGCAGTACTTC. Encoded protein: CASGPASGVVEQYF.

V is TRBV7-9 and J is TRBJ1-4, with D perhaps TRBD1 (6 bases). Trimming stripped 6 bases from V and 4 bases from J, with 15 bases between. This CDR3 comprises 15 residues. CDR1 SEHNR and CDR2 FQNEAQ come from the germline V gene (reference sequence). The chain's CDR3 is CASRSDSSINEKLFF. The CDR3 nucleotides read TGTGCCAGCAGGTCGGACAGCTCCATTAATGAAAAACTGTTTTTT.

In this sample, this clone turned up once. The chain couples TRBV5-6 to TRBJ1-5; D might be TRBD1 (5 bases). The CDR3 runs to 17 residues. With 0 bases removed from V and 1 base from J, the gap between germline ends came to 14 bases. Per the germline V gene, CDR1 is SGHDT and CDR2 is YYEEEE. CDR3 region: CASSLGATVLSNQPQHF. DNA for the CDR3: TGTGCCAGCAGCTTGGGGGCGACAGTACTAAGCAATCAGCCCCAGCATTTT.

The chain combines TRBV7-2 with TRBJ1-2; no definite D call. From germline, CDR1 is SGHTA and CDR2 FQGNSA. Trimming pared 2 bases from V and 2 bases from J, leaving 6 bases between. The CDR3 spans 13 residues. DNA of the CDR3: TGTGCCAGCAGCTTACTGGGAAACTATGGCTACACCTTC. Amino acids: CASSLLGNYGYTF.

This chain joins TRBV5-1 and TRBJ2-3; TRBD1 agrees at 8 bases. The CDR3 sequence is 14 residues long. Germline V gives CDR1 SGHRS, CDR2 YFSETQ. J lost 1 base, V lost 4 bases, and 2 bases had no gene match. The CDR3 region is CASSKDRGTDTQYF. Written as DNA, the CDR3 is TGCGCCAGCAGCAAGGACAGGGGCACAGATACGCAGTATTTT.

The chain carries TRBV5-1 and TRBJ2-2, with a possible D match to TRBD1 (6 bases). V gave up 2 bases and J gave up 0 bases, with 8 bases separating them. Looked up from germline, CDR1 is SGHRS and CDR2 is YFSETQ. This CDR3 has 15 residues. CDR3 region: CASSLQGTNTGELFF. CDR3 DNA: TGCGCCAGCAGCTTACAGGGAACGAACACCGGGGAGCTGTTTTTT.

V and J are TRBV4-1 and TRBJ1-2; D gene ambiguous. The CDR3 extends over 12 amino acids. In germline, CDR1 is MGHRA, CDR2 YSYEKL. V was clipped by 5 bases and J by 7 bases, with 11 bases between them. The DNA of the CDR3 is TGCGCCAGCAGCGCTCGCTTGGGTGGCTACACCTTC. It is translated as CASSARLGGYTF.